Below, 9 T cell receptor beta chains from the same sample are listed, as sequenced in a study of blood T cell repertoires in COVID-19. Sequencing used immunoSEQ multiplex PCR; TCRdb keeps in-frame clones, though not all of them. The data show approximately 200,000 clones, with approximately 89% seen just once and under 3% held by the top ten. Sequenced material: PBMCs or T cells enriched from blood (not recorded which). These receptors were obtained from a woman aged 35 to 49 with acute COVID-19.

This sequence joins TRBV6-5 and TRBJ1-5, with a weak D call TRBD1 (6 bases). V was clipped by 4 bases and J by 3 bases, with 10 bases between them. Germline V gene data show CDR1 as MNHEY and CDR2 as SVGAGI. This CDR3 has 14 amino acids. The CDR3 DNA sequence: TGTGCCAGCAGTTTAACAGGGTACAATCAGCCCCAGCATTTT. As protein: CASSLTGYNQPQHF.

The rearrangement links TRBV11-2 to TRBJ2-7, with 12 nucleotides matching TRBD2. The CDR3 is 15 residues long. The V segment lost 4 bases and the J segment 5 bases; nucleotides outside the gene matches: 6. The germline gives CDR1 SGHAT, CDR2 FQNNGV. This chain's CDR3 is CASSWRRTSGNEQYF. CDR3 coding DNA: TGTGCCAGCAGCTGGCGCCGGACTAGCGGGAACGAGCAGTACTTC.

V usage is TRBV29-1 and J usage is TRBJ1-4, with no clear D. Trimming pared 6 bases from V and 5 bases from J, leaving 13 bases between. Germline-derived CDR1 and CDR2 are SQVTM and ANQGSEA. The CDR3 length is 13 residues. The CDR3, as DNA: TGCAGCGTGGCTGAAGGGAGGAATGAAAAACTGTTTTTT. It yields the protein CSVAEGRNEKLFF. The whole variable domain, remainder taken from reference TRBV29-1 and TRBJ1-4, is SAVISQKPSRDICQRGTSLTIQCQVDSQVTMMFWYRQQPGQSLTLIATANQGSEATYESGFVIDKFPISRPNLTFSTLTVSNMSPEDSSIYLCSVAEGRNEKLFFGSGTQLSVL.

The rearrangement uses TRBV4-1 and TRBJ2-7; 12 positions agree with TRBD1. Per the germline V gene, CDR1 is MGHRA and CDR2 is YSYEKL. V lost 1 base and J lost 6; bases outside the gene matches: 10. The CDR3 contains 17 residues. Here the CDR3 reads CASSQGDPGQGAPEQYF. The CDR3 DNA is TGCGCCAGCAGCCAAGGTGATCCGGGACAGGGGGCGCCCGAGCAGTACTTC.

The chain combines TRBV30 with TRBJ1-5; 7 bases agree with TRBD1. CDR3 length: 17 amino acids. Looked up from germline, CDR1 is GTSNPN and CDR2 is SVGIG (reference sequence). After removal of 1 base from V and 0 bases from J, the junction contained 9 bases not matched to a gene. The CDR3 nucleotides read TGTGCCTGGAGTGGTGTGGGCGGGACAGTTAGCAATCAGCCCCAGCATTTT. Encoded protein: CAWSGVGGTVSNQPQHF.

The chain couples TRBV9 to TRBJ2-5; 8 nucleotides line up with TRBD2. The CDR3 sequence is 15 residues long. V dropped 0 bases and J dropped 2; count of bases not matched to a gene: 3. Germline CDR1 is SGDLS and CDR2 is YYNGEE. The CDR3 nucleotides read TGTGCCAGCAGCGTAGGGAGCGGGGGTCAAGAGACCCAGTACTTC. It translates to CASSVGSGGQETQYF. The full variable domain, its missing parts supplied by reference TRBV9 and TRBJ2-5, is DSGVTQTPKHLITATGQRVTLRCSPRSGDLSVYWYQQSLDQGLQFLIQYYNGEERAKGNILERFSAQQFPDLHSELNLSSLELGDSALYFCASSVGSGGQETQYFGPGTRLLVL.

CDR3 amino acids: CAWSVDRGSPLHF. The CDR3 nucleotides are TGTGCCTGGAGTGTAGACAGGGGTTCACCCCTCCACTTT. J is TRBJ1-6 and V is TRBV30, with TRBD1 matching 8 bases. The trim removed 0 bases at V and 9 bases at J, leaving 1 base unmatched. CDR1 is GTSNPN and CDR2 is SVGIG in the germline V gene (reference sequence). The CDR3 is 13 residues long.

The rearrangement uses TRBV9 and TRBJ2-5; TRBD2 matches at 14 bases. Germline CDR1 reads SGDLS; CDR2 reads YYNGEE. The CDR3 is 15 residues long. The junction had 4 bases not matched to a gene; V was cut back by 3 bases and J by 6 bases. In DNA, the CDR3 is TGTGCCAGCAGCGCAGGGACTAGCGGGAGTCAGACCCAGTACTTC. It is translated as CASSAGTSGSQTQYF.

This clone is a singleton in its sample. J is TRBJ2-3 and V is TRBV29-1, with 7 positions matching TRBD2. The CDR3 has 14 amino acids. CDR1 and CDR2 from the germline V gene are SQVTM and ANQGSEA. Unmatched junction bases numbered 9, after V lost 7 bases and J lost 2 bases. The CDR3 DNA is TGCAGCGCGACCCTAGCGGAGCTCACAGATACGCAGTATTTT. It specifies CSATLAELTDTQYF.